This T cell receptor (beta chain) was retrieved from a study of shared clonotypes between healthy human individuals. Clones were read by immunoSEQ multiplex PCR, and TCRdb kept only the in-frame ones, dropping some. Here the sample spans about 1.1 million clones, around three quarters being singletons. With respect to this clone: Other DNA sequences in this specimen translate into the identical CDR3.

Germline loops: CDR1 MDHEN, CDR2 SYDVKM. The CDR3 length is 11 residues. V dropped 6 bases and J dropped 6 bases, with 9 bases sitting between them. Adult donors, all healthy and HIV-negative, had no recent acute infections or vaccinations. Sequencing input: memory CD4+ T cells from PBMCs. The sample's subset: CD45RA-negative fraction. This clonotype was sampled from a man between 18 and 29 years old in good health. Some clones in this sample may be carry-over from other donors' samples. J is TRBJ2-7 and V is TRBV28; no reliable D call. CDR3: CASSRRSEQYF. CDR3 bases: TGTGCCAGCAGCCGCCGCTCCGAGCAGTACTTC.